Presented here are 31 T cell receptor beta chains from one specimen sequenced in a study of shared clonotypes between healthy human individuals. CD45RO-negative, CCR7-positively selected cells formed the naive CD8 fraction, excluding terminally differentiated effector memory CD45RA+ cells. The protocol was immunoSEQ multiplex PCR, while the TCRdb copy is restricted to in-frame clones and leaves out a portion. Of about 550,000 clones listed, over 95% are singletons. Material: naive CD8+ T cells sorted from blood. The receptors stem from a woman younger than 45 in good health.

This chain joins TRBV7-8 and TRBJ1-2; D is undetermined. There are 14 residues in the CDR3. Germline CDR1 reads SGHVS; CDR2 reads FQNEAQ. Deletions cut 3 bases from V and 2 bases from J, with 10 bases between. CDR3 nucleotides: TGTGCCAGCAGCTTGCTGGGCTCGAACTATGGCTACACCTTC. Translation: CASSLLGSNYGYTF.

CDR3 in DNA: TGTGCCAGCAGCCCTTTGGGACCCAGCACAGATACGCAGTATTTT. The encoded protein is CASSPLGPSTDTQYF. This chain links TRBV6-5 with TRBJ2-3; D tentatively fits TRBD1 or TRBD2 (5 bases each). The germline V gene encodes CDR1 MNHEY and CDR2 SVGAGI. V gave up 6 bases and J gave up 0 bases, with 13 bases separating them. The CDR3 runs to 15 residues.

V and J are TRBV5-1 and TRBJ2-1; no reliable D call. The germline V and J ends were trimmed by 0 bases and 4 bases, with 8 bases remaining between them. CDR3 size: 14 residues. The V gene's germline CDR1 is SGHRS and CDR2 YFSETQ. Written as DNA, the CDR3 is TGCGCCAGCAGCTTGGTGTCGGATTACAATGAGCAGTTCTTC. Its translation: CASSLVSDYNEQFF.

The rearrangement uses TRBV27 and TRBJ1-2; 7 bases are a match to TRBD1. CDR1 and CDR2 from the germline V gene are MNHEY and SMNVEV (reference sequence). Trimming took 4 bases from V and 4 from J; bases not matched to a gene: 9. The CDR3 length is 15 residues. The CDR3 DNA follows: TGTGCCAGCAGTTACATAGGGACAGCAACCTATGGCTACACCTTC. Encoded protein: CASSYIGTATYGYTF.

V and J are TRBV25-1 and TRBJ2-7, with D hard to call. CDR3 length equals 14 residues. V dropped 2 bases and J dropped 2 bases, with 10 bases sitting between them. The germline CDR1 and CDR2 sequences are MGHDK and SYGVNS. In DNA, the CDR3 is TGTGCCAGCAGTGAACGGTCAGGCACCTACGAGCAGTACTTC. It specifies CASSERSGTYEQYF.

J is TRBJ1-3 and V is TRBV4-1; D unresolved. V was clipped by 2 bases and J by 0 bases, with 17 bases between them. Germline V CDR1 and CDR2: MGHRA, YSYEKL. This CDR3 comprises 18 residues. The CDR3 spells CASSQNRQTENSGNTIYF. As DNA, the CDR3 is TGCGCCAGCAGCCAAAATAGGCAGACCGAGAACTCTGGAAACACCATATATTTT.

This chain uses TRBV4-1 with TRBJ2-1; D might be TRBD1 (6 bases). The CDR3 consists of 18 residues. V lost 0 bases and J lost 8, with 23 bases in between. In germline, CDR1 is MGHRA, CDR2 YSYEKL. CDR3 sequence (DNA): TGCGCCAGCAGCCAAGATGTCCCCCCGACAGGTAGTTCCTATGAGCAGTTCTTC. This sequence encodes CASSQDVPPTGSSYEQFF.

V gene TRBV29-1 combines with J gene TRBJ2-1; D is uncertain. This CDR3 region has 11 residues. Germline V gene data show CDR1 as SQVTM and CDR2 as ANQGSEA. The ends were cut back, 5 bases at V and 8 bases at J, with 10 bases in the middle. CDR3 nucleotide sequence: TGCAGCGTTAGGTCCTTCTATGAGCAGTTCTTC. Translated, it gives CSVRSFYEQFF.

CDR3 protein: CASTGAGELFF. Here the CDR3 DNA reads TGTGCCAGTACAGGGGCCGGGGAGCTGTTTTTT. This chain links TRBV19 with TRBJ2-2; weak D call: TRBD1 (6 bases). The CDR3 sequence is 11 residues long. CDR1 and CDR2 (germline): LNHDA, SQIVND (reference sequence). Trimming left V 7 bases short and J 6 bases short, with 6 bases between.

The rearrangement links TRBV28 to TRBJ1-2; 9 bases are a match to TRBD1. The CDR3 runs to 15 residues. V lost 4 bases, J lost 5 bases, and 8 bases stayed unmatched. Germline V gene lookup returns CDR1 MDHEN and CDR2 SYDVKM. This CDR3 is CASSYGQGILYGYTF. CDR3 DNA sequence: TGTGCCAGCAGTTATGGACAGGGGATACTTTATGGCTACACCTTC.

This clone was detected once. J is TRBJ1-2 and V is TRBV28, with 12 bases fitting TRBD1. This CDR3 spans 19 amino acids. Germline V gene data show CDR1 as MDHEN and CDR2 as SYDVKM. The J segment lost 0 bases and the V segment lost 5 bases, leaving 13 bases of the junction unmatched. CDR3 coding DNA: TGTGCCAGCAGTCCGAGCCGGGACAGGGGGCACCCTACTAACTATGGCTACACCTTC. This sequence encodes CASSPSRDRGHPTNYGYTF.

This chain uses TRBV4-2 with TRBJ1-6; weak D call: TRBD1 (5 bases). Germline lookup yields CDR1 LGHNA and CDR2 YNFKEQ. Between the trimmed V and J ends, which lost 0 bases and 11 bases, there was a span of 11 bases. The CDR3 consists of 14 residues. CDR3 nucleotide sequence: TGTGCCAGCAGCCAAGAGAATTCGGGGGCACCCCTCCACTTT. Protein product: CASSQENSGAPLHF.

V and J are TRBV14 and TRBJ2-7, with D tentatively TRBD1 (5 bases). V lost 5 bases to trimming and J lost 3 bases, with 11 bases between them. CDR3 length equals 13 residues. Germline V gene data show CDR1 as SGHDN and CDR2 as FVKESK. CDR3 protein: CASSDSLLYEQYF. DNA for the CDR3: TGTGCCAGCAGCGACAGCCTCCTCTACGAGCAGTACTTC.

The gene calls are TRBV2 and TRBJ2-5; tentatively, D is TRBD1 (6 bases). The V end was cut by 6 bases, the J end by 5 bases, with 25 bases between. The CDR3 is made up of 17 amino acids. Looked up from germline, CDR1 is SNHLY and CDR2 is FYNNEI. The CDR3 loop reads CASSHSNRERARETQYF. The CDR3 DNA follows: TGTGCCAGCAGCCACTCAAACAGGGAAAGGGCCCGGGAGACCCAGTACTTC. Drawing the rest from reference TRBV2 and TRBJ2-5, the complete variable domain is EPEVTQTPSHQVTQMGQEVILRCVPISNHLYFYWYRQILGQKVEFLVSFYNNEISEKSEIFDDQFSVERPDGSNFTLKIRSTKLEDSAMYFCASSHSNRERARETQYFGPGTRLLVL.

The genes are TRBV28 and TRBJ2-3, with 8 positions matching TRBD2. This CDR3 spans 16 amino acids. Per the germline V gene, CDR1 is MDHEN and CDR2 is SYDVKM. V lost 8 bases to trimming and J lost 1 base; unmatched junction nucleotides: 11. The CDR3 sequence: CASGMKREHGTDTQYF. The CDR3 region has the DNA TGTGCCAGCGGAATGAAGCGGGAGCACGGCACAGATACGCAGTATTTT.

This chain uses TRBV7-9 with TRBJ2-7; 7 bases agree with TRBD2. Germline V gene sequence: CDR1 SEHNR, CDR2 FQNEAQ (reference sequence). This CDR3 has 16 residues. V lost 0 bases and J lost 5; bases outside the gene matches: 10. CDR3 bases: TGTGCCAGCAGCTTAGCTTTAACGGGAGGAAGGAACGAGCAGTACTTC. Its protein is CASSLALTGGRNEQYF. The full variable domain, its missing parts supplied by reference TRBV7-9 and TRBJ2-7, is DTGVSQNPRHKITKRGQNVTFRCDPISEHNRLYWYRQTLGQGPEFLTYFQNEAQLEKSRLLSDRFSAERPKGSFSTLEIQRTEQGDSAMYLCASSLALTGGRNEQYFGPGTRLTVT.

This chain uses TRBV30 with TRBJ1-5, with 8 bases matching TRBD1. The CDR3 runs 15 residues. V was clipped by 1 base and J by 11 bases; unmatched bases: 13. CDR1 and CDR2 from the germline V gene are GTSNPN and SVGIG (reference sequence). CDR3 loop: CAWSGAQGSTGAQHF. The CDR3 region has the DNA TGTGCCTGGAGTGGTGCGCAGGGCTCGACAGGGGCCCAGCATTTT.

The gene calls are TRBV27 and TRBJ2-3, with 8 nucleotides matching TRBD2. The V gene end was trimmed by 6 bases and the J gene end by 5 bases; junction bases not matched to a gene: 7. CDR1 is MNHEY, CDR2 SMNVEV, per germline (reference sequence). The CDR3 has 14 residues. This chain's CDR3 is CASRTGLGVDTQYF. The CDR3 nucleotides are TGTGCCAGCAGGACGGGACTAGGGGTAGATACGCAGTATTTT.

This clone has just one count. The chain recombines TRBV5-4 with TRBJ2-3; 8 nucleotides align to TRBD2. The V segment lost 3 bases and the J segment 4 bases; nucleotides outside the gene matches: 7. The CDR3 totals 15 residues. Germline V gives CDR1 SGHNT, CDR2 YYREEE (reference sequence). The CDR3 bases are TGTGCCAGCAGCTCCCCAGCGGGAGTCCCAGATACGCAGTATTTT. It encodes CASSSPAGVPDTQYF.

The rearrangement uses TRBV28 and TRBJ1-2, with D possibly being TRBD1 (5 bases). Trimming pared 2 bases from V and 3 bases from J, leaving 7 bases between. Germline assignment: CDR1 MDHEN and CDR2 SYDVKM. The CDR3 covers 13 residues. In DNA form, the CDR3 reads TGTGCCAGCAGTTTAAGGGGCGACTATGGCTACACCTTC. This codes for CASSLRGDYGYTF.

This chain uses TRBV7-8 with TRBJ2-1; D is unclear. Per germline, CDR1 SGHVS and CDR2 FQNEAQ. V lost 5 bases, J lost 0 bases, and 5 bases lay in between. The CDR3 is 13 amino acids. The chain's CDR3 is CASSRSSYNEQFF. The CDR3 DNA follows: TGTGCCAGCAGCCGGAGCTCCTACAATGAGCAGTTCTTC.

The genes are TRBV29-1 and TRBJ1-1, with D tentatively TRBD1 (5 bases). This CDR3 is built from 13 residues. Germline lookup yields CDR1 SQVTM and CDR2 ANQGSEA. The V end was cut by 5 bases, the J end by 3 bases, with 13 bases between. Here the CDR3 DNA reads TGCAGCGTTCCACAGGCGGAAGACACTGAAGCTTTCTTT. It translates to CSVPQAEDTEAFF.

The rearrangement uses TRBV27 and TRBJ1-5; no clear D. Trimming removed 6 bases from V and 0 bases from J, with 9 bases in between. Germline V gives CDR1 MNHEY, CDR2 SMNVEV (reference sequence). The CDR3 covers 14 residues. This CDR3 is CASRSFFSNQPQHF. CDR3 nucleotides: TGTGCCAGCAGGAGTTTTTTTAGCAATCAGCCCCAGCATTTT.

This clone was found once. The rearrangement uses TRBV10-2 and TRBJ2-7, with D tentatively TRBD2 (6 bases). V was cut by 10 bases and J by 7 bases, with 20 bases left in between. Germline V CDR1 and CDR2: WSHSY, SAAADI. This CDR3 has 13 residues. CDR3 DNA sequence: TGCGCCACCTCGTTCCGGGGGAACCTAGAGCAGTACTTC. Protein sequence: CATSFRGNLEQYF.

The chain has TRBV5-4 and TRBJ2-7; TRBD1 might be the D (5 bases). CDR3 length: 14 residues. Germline CDR1 reads SGHNT; CDR2 reads YYREEE (reference sequence). Trimming cost V 4 bases and J 0 bases, with 11 bases left between them. CDR3 nucleotides: TGTGCCAGCAGCGACGTGACAGCCTCCTACGAGCAGTACTTC. Amino acids: CASSDVTASYEQYF.

The V gene is TRBV6-5, the J gene TRBJ1-1; D remains ambiguous. The germline CDR1 and CDR2 sequences are MNHEY and SVGAGI. This CDR3 spans 16 amino acids. V lost 0 bases, J lost 0 bases, and 11 bases lay in between. The CDR3 loop is CASSYSVGHMNTEAFF. The CDR3 DNA reads TGTGCCAGCAGTTACTCGGTAGGCCACATGAACACTGAAGCTTTCTTT.

The chain carries TRBV7-2 and TRBJ1-2; maybe TRBD1 (5 bases). Germline assignment: CDR1 SGHTA and CDR2 FQGNSA. The CDR3 is 15 amino acids. The ends were cut back, 4 bases at V and 4 bases at J, with 16 bases in the middle. The CDR3: CASSSTAKLVYGYTF. Written as DNA, the CDR3 is TGTGCCAGCAGCTCGACAGCTAAGCTAGTCTATGGCTACACCTTC.

The CDR3 DNA follows: TGTGCCAGCAGCTTAGGACAGGATAGCAATCAGCCCCAGCATTTT. It codes for CASSLGQDSNQPQHF. The gene calls are TRBV11-2 and TRBJ1-5; D may be TRBD1 (6 bases). The V end lost 1 base, the J end lost 0 bases, and 7 bases lay between the germline ends. Germline V lookup: CDR1 SGHAT, CDR2 FQNNGV. This CDR3 is 15 amino acids long.

The chain joins TRBV30 to TRBJ2-3; TRBD2 matches at 9 bases. The trim removed 1 base at V and 2 bases at J, leaving 10 bases unmatched. CDR1 is GTSNPN and CDR2 is SVGIG in the germline V gene (reference sequence). The CDR3 consists of 17 residues. In DNA, the CDR3 is TGTGCCTGGAGTGAGGGGATAGCGGGAGAGATCACAGATACGCAGTATTTT. Encoded protein: CAWSEGIAGEITDTQYF.

V and J are TRBV29-1 and TRBJ2-5, with D maybe TRBD2 (5 bases). The tail of the sequence fits TRBJ2-7 better, so the J call may be wrong. Germline V gene lookup returns CDR1 SQVTM and CDR2 ANQGSEA. The CDR3 contains 14 residues. DNA for the CDR3: TGCAGCGTTGTAACGGAGCCGGCGGGCTACGAGCAGTACTTC. Protein product: CSVVTEPAGYEQYF.

The chain is built from TRBV7-9 and TRBJ2-7, with TRBD2 as a possible D gene (6 bases). CDR1 SEHNR and CDR2 FQNEAQ come from the germline V gene (reference sequence). This CDR3 contains 17 residues. Deletions cut 3 bases from V and 5 bases from J, with 23 bases between. The DNA of the CDR3 is TGTGCCAGCAGCTTGTGGGGGGTGGGGCCCCAGGACGACGAGCAGTACTTC. It encodes CASSLWGVGPQDDEQYF.